A single sample gave rise to the 6 T cell receptor beta chains below, sequenced in a study of CD8 T cells in Susac syndrome. An input of roughly 0.5 to 1 ug of RNA was subjected to reverse transcription using random hexamers. TCRdb analysed the immunoSEQ multiplex PCR reads with MiXCR anew, one entry per CDR3 protein. Found here are approximately 300,000 distinct CDR3 sequences, almost 85% of them singletons; the top ten hold around 0.2%. Sequencing was done on a sample of CD8+ T cells from PBMCs. These receptors all stem from a human donor with multiple sclerosis.

The rearrangement links TRBV6-1 to TRBJ2-7; 7 bases are a match to TRBD2. This CDR3 is 14 amino acids long. The V gene end was trimmed by 5 bases and the J gene end by 2 bases; junction bases not matched to a gene: 6. Germline V gene data show CDR1 as MNHNS and CDR2 as SASEGT. CDR3: CASSPGLNPYEQYF. Here the CDR3 DNA reads TGTGCCAGCAGTCCGGGACTAAATCCCTACGAGCAGTACTTC.

V gene TRBV10-1 combines with J gene TRBJ2-7; 10 bases agree with TRBD1. This CDR3 region has 13 residues. Germline V gene data show CDR1 as WNHNN and CDR2 as SYGVQD (reference sequence). V gave up 9 bases and J gave up 3 bases; unmatched junction bases: 5. CDR3 sequence reads: CARGQGNYYEQYF. The CDR3 DNA reads as TGCGCCAGGGGACAGGGGAATTACTACGAGCAGTACTTC.

The V gene is TRBV28, the J gene TRBJ2-1; 7 positions agree with TRBD2. The length of the CDR3 is 14 residues. V dropped 4 bases and J dropped 2; count of bases not matched to a gene: 2. Looked up from germline, CDR1 is MDHEN and CDR2 is SYDVKM. CDR3 sequence reads: CASSWGLPYNEQFF. The CDR3 bases are TGTGCCAGCAGTTGGGGACTACCCTACAATGAGCAGTTCTTC.

CDR3: CASSFVQTNEQYF. In nucleotides, the CDR3 is TGTGCCAGCAGCTTTGTACAAACCAACGAGCAGTACTTC. This rearrangement joins TRBV5-6 to TRBJ2-7; D is unclear. In germline, CDR1 is SGHDT, CDR2 YYEEEE. CDR3 length: 13 residues. V was clipped by 2 bases and J by 5 bases, with 11 bases between them.

This chain connects TRBV30 to TRBJ1-2; unclear D gene. V gave up 0 bases and J gave up 5 bases, with 10 bases separating them. The CDR3 length is 13 residues. Germline assignment: CDR1 GTSNPN and CDR2 SVGIG (reference sequence). The CDR3 DNA reads TGTGCCTGGAGTGTACTTTCGGAGTATGGCTACACCTTC. Residues: CAWSVLSEYGYTF.

This clonotype was observed a handful of times. The gene calls are TRBV3-1 and TRBJ1-1, with 9 bases aligning to TRBD1. This CDR3 has 16 amino acids. The germline V gene encodes CDR1 LGHDT and CDR2 YNNKEL (reference sequence). V shed 1 base, J shed 5 bases, and the junction held 8 bases outside the gene matches. Written as DNA, the CDR3 is TGTGCCAGCAGCCAAGGGCCCCTGGACAGGGGAACTGAAGCTTTCTTT. As protein: CASSQGPLDRGTEAFF. The complete variable domain, with remaining parts taken from reference TRBV3-1 and TRBJ1-1, reads DTAVSQTPKYLVTQMGNDKSIKCEQNLGHDTMYWYKQDSKKFLKIMFSYNNKELIINETVPNRFSPKSPDKAHLNLHINSLELGDSAVYFCASSQGPLDRGTEAFFGQGTRLTVV.